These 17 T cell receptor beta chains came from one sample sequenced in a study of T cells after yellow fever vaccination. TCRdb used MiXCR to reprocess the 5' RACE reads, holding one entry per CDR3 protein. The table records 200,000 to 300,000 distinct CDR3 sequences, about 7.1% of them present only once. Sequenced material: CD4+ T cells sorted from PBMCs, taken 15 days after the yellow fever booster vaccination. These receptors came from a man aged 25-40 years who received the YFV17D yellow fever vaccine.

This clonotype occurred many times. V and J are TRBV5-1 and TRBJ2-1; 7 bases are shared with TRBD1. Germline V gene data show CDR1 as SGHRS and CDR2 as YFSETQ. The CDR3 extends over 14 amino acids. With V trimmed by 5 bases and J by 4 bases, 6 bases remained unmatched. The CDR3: CASSVPGGYNEQFF. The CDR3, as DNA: TGCGCCAGCAGTGTTCCAGGGGGATACAATGAGCAGTTCTTC.

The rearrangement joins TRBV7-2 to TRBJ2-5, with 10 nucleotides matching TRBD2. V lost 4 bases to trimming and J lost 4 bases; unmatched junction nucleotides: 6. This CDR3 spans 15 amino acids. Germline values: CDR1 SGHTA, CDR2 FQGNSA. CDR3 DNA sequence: TGTGCCAGCAGCTCTCCTAGCGGGAGTTCAGAGACCCAGTACTTC. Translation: CASSSPSGSSETQYF.

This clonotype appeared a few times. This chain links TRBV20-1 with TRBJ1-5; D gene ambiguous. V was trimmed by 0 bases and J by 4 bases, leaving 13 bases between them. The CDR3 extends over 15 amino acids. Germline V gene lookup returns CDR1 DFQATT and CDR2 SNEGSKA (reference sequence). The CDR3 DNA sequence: TGCAGTGCTAGAGAGCATGGGCTGTCTAATCAGCCCCAGCATTTT. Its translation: CSAREHGLSNQPQHF.

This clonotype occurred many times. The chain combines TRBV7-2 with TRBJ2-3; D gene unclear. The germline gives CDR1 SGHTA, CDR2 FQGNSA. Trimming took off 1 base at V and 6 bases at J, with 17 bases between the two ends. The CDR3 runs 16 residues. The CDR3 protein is CASSLGGRTLADTQYF. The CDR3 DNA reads TGTGCCAGCAGCTTAGGCGGTCGTACCCTGGCTGATACGCAGTATTTT.

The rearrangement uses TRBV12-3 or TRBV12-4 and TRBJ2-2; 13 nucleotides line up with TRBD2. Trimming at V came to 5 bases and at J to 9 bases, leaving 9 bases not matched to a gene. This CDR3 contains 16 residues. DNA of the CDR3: TGTGCCAGCAGTCTCACTAGCGGGAGGGCCCCCAGGGAGCTGTTTTTT. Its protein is CASSLTSGRAPRELFF.

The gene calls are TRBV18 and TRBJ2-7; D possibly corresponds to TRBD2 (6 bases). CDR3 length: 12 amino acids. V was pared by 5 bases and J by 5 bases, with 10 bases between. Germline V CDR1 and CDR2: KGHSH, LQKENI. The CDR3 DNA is TGTGCCAGCTCATCGCTAGCGAACGAGCAGTACTTC. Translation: CASSSLANEQYF.

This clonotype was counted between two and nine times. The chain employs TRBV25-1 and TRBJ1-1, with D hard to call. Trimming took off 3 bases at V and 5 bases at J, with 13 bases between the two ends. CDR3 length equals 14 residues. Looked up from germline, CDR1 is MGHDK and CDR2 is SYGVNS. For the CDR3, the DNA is TGTGCCAGCAGTGAGAAAGGGTTTGGGACTGAAGCTTTCTTT. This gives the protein CASSEKGFGTEAFF.

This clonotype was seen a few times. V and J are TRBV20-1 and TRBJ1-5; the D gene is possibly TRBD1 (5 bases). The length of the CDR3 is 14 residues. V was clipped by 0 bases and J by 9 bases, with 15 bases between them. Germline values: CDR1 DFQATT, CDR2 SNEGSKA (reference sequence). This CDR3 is CSAREGSGRGPQHF. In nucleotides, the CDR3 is TGCAGTGCTAGAGAGGGTTCTGGTAGGGGGCCCCAGCATTTT.

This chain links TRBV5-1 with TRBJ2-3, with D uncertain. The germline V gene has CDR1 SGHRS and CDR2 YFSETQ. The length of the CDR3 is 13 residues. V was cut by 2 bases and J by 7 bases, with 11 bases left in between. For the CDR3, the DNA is TGCGCCAGCAGCTTTACAGTCCAAAATACGCAGTATTTT. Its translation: CASSFTVQNTQYF. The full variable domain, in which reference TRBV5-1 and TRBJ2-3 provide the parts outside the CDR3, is KAGVTQTPRYLIKTRGQQVTLSCSPISGHRSVSWYQQTPGQGLQFLFEYFSETQRNKGNFPGRFSGRQFSNSRSEMNVSTLELGDSALYLCASSFTVQNTQYFGPGTRLTVL.

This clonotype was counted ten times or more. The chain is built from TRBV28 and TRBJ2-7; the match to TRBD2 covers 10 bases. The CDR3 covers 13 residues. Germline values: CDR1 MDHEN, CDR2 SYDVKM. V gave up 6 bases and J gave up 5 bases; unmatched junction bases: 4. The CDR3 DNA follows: TGTGCCAGCAGGGGGACTAGCGTCCACGAGCAGTACTTC. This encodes CASRGTSVHEQYF.

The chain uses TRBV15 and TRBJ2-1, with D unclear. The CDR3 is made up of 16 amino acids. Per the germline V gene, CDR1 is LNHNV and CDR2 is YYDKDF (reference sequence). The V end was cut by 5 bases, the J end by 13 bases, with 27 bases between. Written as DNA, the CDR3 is TGTGCCACCAGCGGGTCCGGGTCCACCGCCCCCCCACTTCAGTTCTTC. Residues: CATSGSGSTAPPLQFF.

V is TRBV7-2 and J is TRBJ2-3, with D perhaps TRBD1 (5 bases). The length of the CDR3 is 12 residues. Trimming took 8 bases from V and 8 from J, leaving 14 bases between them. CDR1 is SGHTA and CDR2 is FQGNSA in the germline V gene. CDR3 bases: TGTGCCAGCCGCCGACAGACGGGTACGCAGTATTTT. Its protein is CASRRQTGTQYF. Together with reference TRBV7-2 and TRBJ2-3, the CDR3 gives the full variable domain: GAGVSQSPSNKVTEKGKDVELRCDPISGHTALYWYRQSLGQGLEFLIYFQGNSAPDKSGLPSDRFSAERTGGSVSTLTIQRTQQEDSAVYLCASRRQTGTQYFGPGTRLTVL.

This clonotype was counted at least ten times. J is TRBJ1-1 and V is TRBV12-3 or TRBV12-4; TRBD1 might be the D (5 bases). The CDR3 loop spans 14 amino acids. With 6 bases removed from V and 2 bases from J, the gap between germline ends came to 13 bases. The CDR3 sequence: CASRAGTINTEAFF. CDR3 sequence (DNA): TGTGCCAGCAGGGCCGGGACCATCAACACTGAAGCTTTCTTT.

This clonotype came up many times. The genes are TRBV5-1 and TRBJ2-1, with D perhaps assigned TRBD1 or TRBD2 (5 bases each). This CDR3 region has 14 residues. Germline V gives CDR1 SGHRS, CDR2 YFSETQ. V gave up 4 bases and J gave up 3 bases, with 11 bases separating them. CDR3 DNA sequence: TGCGCCAGCAGCGTCCGGGACGGCTACAATGAGCAGTTCTTC. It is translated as CASSVRDGYNEQFF.

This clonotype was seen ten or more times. The CDR3 coding sequence is TGTGCCAGCAGCCTAGGGAGGAGACTAGTCTACGAGCAGTACTTC. Residues: CASSLGRRLVYEQYF. V gene TRBV27 combines with J gene TRBJ2-7, with a tentative D call TRBD2 (6 bases). Germline V gene sequence: CDR1 MNHEY, CDR2 SMNVEV (reference sequence). The V gene lost 6 bases and the J gene lost 3 bases, with 18 bases spanning the gap. This CDR3 has 15 amino acids.

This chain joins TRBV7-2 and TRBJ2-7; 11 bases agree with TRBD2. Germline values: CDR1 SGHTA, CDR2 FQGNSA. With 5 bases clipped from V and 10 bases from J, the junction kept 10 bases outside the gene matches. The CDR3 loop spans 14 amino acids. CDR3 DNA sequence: TGTGCCAGCAGCAGGGGGACTAGCGGCAGACTTCAGTACTTC. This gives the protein CASSRGTSGRLQYF.

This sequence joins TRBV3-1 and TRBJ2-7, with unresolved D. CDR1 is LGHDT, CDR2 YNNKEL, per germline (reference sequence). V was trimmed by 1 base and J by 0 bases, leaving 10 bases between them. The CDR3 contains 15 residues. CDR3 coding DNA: TGTGCCAGCAGCCAAGCCGGGCAGAGCTCCTACGAGCAGTACTTC. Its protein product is CASSQAGQSSYEQYF.